Given below is one T cell receptor beta chain in context. The data originate from a study of cytomegalovirus exposure and HLA in healthy donors. Germline CDR1 is SQVTM and CDR2 is ANQGSEA. The length of the CDR3 is 14 residues. J lost 3 bases, V lost 4 bases, and 5 bases had no gene match. Repertoires were generated with immunoSEQ multiplex PCR, while TCRdb's copy carries only in-frame clones and drops some. The sample holds 98,000 or so clones, roughly 84% seen once. Material: PBMCs. The receptor was isolated from a woman between 18 and 30 years old in good health and CMV-seronegative. The V call is TRBV29-1, the J call TRBJ2-2; TRBD1 matches at 7 bases. The CDR3 protein is CSVGGQSDTGELFF. The DNA for the CDR3 is TGCAGCGTTGGGGGACAGTCGGACACCGGGGAGCTGTTTTTT.